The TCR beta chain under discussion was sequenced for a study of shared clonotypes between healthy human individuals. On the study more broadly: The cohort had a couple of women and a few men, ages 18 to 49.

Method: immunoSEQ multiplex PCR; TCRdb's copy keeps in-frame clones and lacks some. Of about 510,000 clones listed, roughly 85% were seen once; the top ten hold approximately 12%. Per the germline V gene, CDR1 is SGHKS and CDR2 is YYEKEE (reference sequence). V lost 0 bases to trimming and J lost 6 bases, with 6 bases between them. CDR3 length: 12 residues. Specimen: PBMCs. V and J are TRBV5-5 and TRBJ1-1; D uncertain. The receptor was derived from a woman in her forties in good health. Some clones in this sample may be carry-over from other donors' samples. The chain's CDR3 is CASSLALSEAFF. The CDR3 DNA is TGTGCCAGCAGCTTGGCCCTATCTGAAGCTTTCTTT.